This entry lists 31 T cell receptor beta chains sequenced from one sample in a study of glioma-infiltrating T cells after dendritic cell vaccination. Data came from immunoSEQ multiplex PCR; TCRdb stores just in-frame clones and leaves some out. The sample contains 80,000 to 95,000 clones, 85% of which appear only once. The sample's time point: after dendritic cell vaccination, including at tumor progression/relapse. Material: blood, obtained after dendritic cell vaccination. These receptors originate from a human donor with glioblastoma.

This chain connects TRBV7-2 to TRBJ1-5, with a tentative D call TRBD1 (5 bases). V was cut by 1 base and J by 6 bases, with 13 bases left in between. Germline CDR1 SGHTA, CDR2 FQGNSA. CDR3 length equals 15 residues. Here the CDR3 DNA reads TGTGCCAGCAGCTTAGGCCAGGGAAAAGGTCAGCCCCAGCATTTT. Translating gives CASSLGQGKGQPQHF.

This clone is categorized as large (0.1 to 1%). The chain joins TRBV5-6 to TRBJ2-7; D possibly corresponds to TRBD2 (5 bases). Germline assignment: CDR1 SGHDT and CDR2 YYEEEE. This CDR3 has 12 amino acids. Deletions cut 3 bases from V and 6 bases from J, with 10 bases between. CDR3 in DNA: TGTGCCAGCAGCTGGCGGGCAGCCGAGCAGTACTTC. As protein: CASSWRAAEQYF.

This clone appeared a single time. The chain carries TRBV9 and TRBJ1-2; 8 nucleotides align to TRBD1. V dropped 2 bases and J dropped 7; count of bases not matched to a gene: 16. Germline V gene sequence: CDR1 SGDLS, CDR2 YYNGEE. This CDR3 is built from 17 residues. CDR3 in amino acids: CASSVPSGDRGKGGYTF. The CDR3 nucleotides are TGTGCCAGCAGCGTCCCGAGCGGCGACAGGGGAAAAGGTGGCTACACCTTC.

The chain joins TRBV9 to TRBJ2-5, with 10 bases matching TRBD2. The CDR3 consists of 18 residues. Germline V lookup: CDR1 SGDLS, CDR2 YYNGEE. The junction had 14 bases not matched to a gene; V was cut back by 1 base and J by 5 bases. The CDR3 reads CASSVSGLAGVASETQYF. Here the CDR3 DNA reads TGTGCCAGCAGCGTATCCGGGCTAGCGGGAGTAGCTAGCGAGACCCAGTACTTC.

This clone has at least ten counts. The gene calls are TRBV5-1 and TRBJ1-3; D remains unclear. This CDR3 region has 17 residues. Germline lookup yields CDR1 SGHRS and CDR2 YFSETQ. The V gene lost 0 bases and the J gene lost 4 bases, with 17 bases spanning the gap. The DNA of the CDR3 is TGCGCCAGCAGCTTGGTCGGGGTAGAAGGGCTCGGAAACACCATATATTTT. Translating gives CASSLVGVEGLGNTIYF.

CDR3 sequence reads: CASSEIVGEGNQPQHF. CDR3 DNA: TGTGCCAGCAGTGAAATCGTCGGAGAGGGCAATCAGCCCCAGCATTTT. V gene TRBV6-1 combines with J gene TRBJ1-5; D gene ambiguous. The CDR3 length is 16 residues. V lost 2 bases and J lost 2, with 13 bases in between. The germline V gene encodes CDR1 MNHNS and CDR2 SASEGT.

The chain carries TRBV15 and TRBJ2-3, with 7 bases lining up with TRBD2. This CDR3 is 14 amino acids long. Trimming cost V 6 bases and J 6 bases; bases outside gene matches: 9. Germline assignment: CDR1 LNHNV and CDR2 YYDKDF (reference sequence). CDR3 protein: CATRGAGVGDTQYF. The CDR3 bases are TGTGCCACCAGAGGCGCGGGAGTAGGGGATACGCAGTATTTT.

The rearrangement uses TRBV5-1 and TRBJ2-2, with TRBD2 as a possible D gene (6 bases). V was cut by 4 bases and J by 4 bases, with 17 bases left in between. The CDR3 spans 16 residues. Germline CDR1 and CDR2: SGHRS and YFSETQ. In DNA, the CDR3 is TGCGCCAGCAGCGGTAGCCAGGGCGGGACCACCGGGGAGCTGTTTTTT. Protein sequence: CASSGSQGGTTGELFF.

The CDR3 nucleotides read TGTGCCAGTAGTATAGGAGGGATTAGCACAGATACGCAGTATTTT. It encodes CASSIGGISTDTQYF. The gene calls are TRBV19 and TRBJ2-3, with D tentatively TRBD2 (5 bases). The germline V gene encodes CDR1 LNHDA and CDR2 SQIVND (reference sequence). Trimming shortened V by 1 base and J by 0 bases, and 8 bases separated the two germline ends. The CDR3 extends over 15 amino acids.

This chain connects TRBV7-9 to TRBJ1-2, with D maybe TRBD1 (6 bases). Germline V gene lookup returns CDR1 SEHNR and CDR2 FQNEAQ (reference sequence). This CDR3 contains 16 residues. Trimming took off 5 bases at V and 4 bases at J, with 20 bases between the two ends. This chain's CDR3 is CASSPPRGGASYGYTF. The CDR3 nucleotides read TGTGCCAGCAGCCCCCCCCGGGGGGGCGCAAGCTATGGCTACACCTTC.

The table lists this clone with a count of one. This chain uses TRBV7-8 with TRBJ1-5; no firm D call. The CDR3 is made up of 15 amino acids. Trimming removed 1 base at V and 0 bases at J, with 7 bases between. Germline CDR1 is SGHVS and CDR2 is FQNEAQ. CDR3 nucleotide sequence: TGTGCCAGCAGCTTAGGGGCTTATAGCAATCAGCCCCAGCATTTT. Residues: CASSLGAYSNQPQHF.

V is TRBV5-8 and J is TRBJ2-2; D gene unclear. This CDR3 has 14 residues. Germline CDR1 SGHTS, CDR2 YDEGEE. V dropped 2 bases and J dropped 1 base, with 6 bases sitting between them. CDR3 nucleotide sequence: TGTGCCAGCAGCTTTCTAATGAACACCGGGGAGCTGTTTTTT. Its translation: CASSFLMNTGELFF.

J is TRBJ2-3 and V is TRBV30, with TRBD1 matching over 7 bases. Germline lookup yields CDR1 GTSNPN and CDR2 SVGIG (reference sequence). This CDR3 is built from 13 residues. The V gene end was trimmed by 4 bases and the J gene end by 4 bases; junction bases not matched to a gene: 5. The CDR3 nucleotides read TGTGCCTGGATAAACAGGGGCCCAGATACGCAGTATTTT. Encoded protein: CAWINRGPDTQYF.

The chain recombines TRBV7-6 with TRBJ2-3; 8 bases agree with TRBD2. V lost 5 bases and J lost 6; bases outside the gene matches: 7. This CDR3 spans 14 amino acids. CDR1 and CDR2 from the germline V gene are SGHVS and FNYEAQ. CDR3 bases: TGTGCCAGCAGCCGGACTAGCACCATTGATACGCAGTATTTT. This codes for CASSRTSTIDTQYF.

This sequence joins TRBV28 and TRBJ2-7; TRBD2 matches 12 bases. Germline V lookup: CDR1 MDHEN, CDR2 SYDVKM. This CDR3 has 15 amino acids. The trim removed 2 bases at V and 7 bases at J, leaving 6 bases unmatched. CDR3 sequence (DNA): TGTGCCAGCAGTTTAGGTCTAGCGGGAGGGGGGGAGCAGTACTTC. This codes for CASSLGLAGGGEQYF.

The genes are TRBV27 and TRBJ2-2, with D possibly TRBD2 on 5 matching bases. Germline assignment: CDR1 MNHEY and CDR2 SMNVEV (reference sequence). With 6 bases removed from V and 2 bases from J, the gap between germline ends came to 16 bases. The CDR3 covers 16 residues. DNA of the CDR3: TGTGCCAGCAGCCTACAACTAGGCCCCAACACCGGGGAGCTGTTTTTT. As protein: CASSLQLGPNTGELFF.

The gene calls are TRBV19 and TRBJ2-7, with D perhaps matching TRBD1 (6 bases). The CDR3 contains 14 residues. The V gene's germline CDR1 is LNHDA and CDR2 SQIVND (reference sequence). The germline V and J ends were trimmed by 6 bases and 1 base, with 13 bases remaining between them. CDR3 nucleotide sequence: TGTGCCAGTAGGGTGGCAGGGGCTTCCTACGAGCAGTACTTC. Amino acids: CASRVAGASYEQYF.

This clone is a singleton in its sample. V usage is TRBV5-4 and J usage is TRBJ2-7, with TRBD1 as a possible D gene (6 bases). CDR3 size: 14 residues. The V gene lost 3 bases and the J gene lost 3 bases, with 13 bases spanning the gap. CDR1 and CDR2 (germline): SGHNT, YYREEE (reference sequence). CDR3 sequence (DNA): TGTGCCAGCAGCTACCGAGGGGGTGGCTACGAGCAGTACTTC. Residues: CASSYRGGGYEQYF.

The rearrangement uses TRBV9 and TRBJ1-2; maybe TRBD1 (5 bases). The CDR3 has 14 amino acids. Per germline, CDR1 SGDLS and CDR2 YYNGEE. Trimming left V 3 bases short and J 6 bases short, with 15 bases between. The CDR3 is CASSGRDSINGYTF. The CDR3 bases are TGTGCCAGCAGCGGCCGGGACTCGATAAATGGCTACACCTTC.

This clone was seen only once. V and J are TRBV13 and TRBJ2-5; TRBD2 agrees at 14 bases. The CDR3 is 16 residues long. The V gene end was trimmed by 4 bases and the J gene end by 8 bases; junction bases not matched to a gene: 9. The germline V gene encodes CDR1 PRHDT and CDR2 FYEKMQ (reference sequence). CDR3 sequence (DNA): TGTGCCAGCAGCTGGTGGACTAGCGGGGGGCCCGCTACCCAGTACTTC. This encodes CASSWWTSGGPATQYF. The variable domain in full, with the rest retrieved from reference TRBV13 and TRBJ2-5, is AAGVIQSPRHLIKEKRETATLKCYPIPRHDTVYWYQQGPGQDPQFLISFYEKMQSDKGSIPDRFSAQQFSDYHSELNMSSLELGDSALYFCASSWWTSGGPATQYFGPGTRLLVL.

The chain joins TRBV5-4 to TRBJ2-5; TRBD2 matches 12 bases. Germline V lookup: CDR1 SGHNT, CDR2 YYREEE (reference sequence). This CDR3 is 16 amino acids long. V shed 9 bases and J 5 bases; nucleotides not matched to a gene: 14. CDR3 amino acids: CAISMTSGRAGETQYF. The CDR3 coding sequence is TGTGCCATCTCCATGACTAGCGGGAGAGCAGGGGAGACCCAGTACTTC.

This clone has just a few counts. This CDR3 reads CASSRKVERGEETQYF. CDR3 bases: TGTGCCAGCAGTAGGAAGGTCGAGCGGGGGGAAGAGACCCAGTACTTC. J is TRBJ2-5 and V is TRBV7-9; 9 nucleotides agree with TRBD2. CDR1 is SEHNR and CDR2 is FQNEAQ in the germline V gene (reference sequence). The CDR3 is 16 amino acids. The V gene end was trimmed by 6 bases and the J gene end by 3 bases; junction bases not matched to a gene: 11.

The chain carries TRBV5-1 and TRBJ2-5, with D maybe TRBD1 (6 bases). CDR3 length: 13 residues. Germline CDR1 and CDR2: SGHRS and YFSETQ. Trimming shortened V by 2 bases and J by 7 bases, and 12 bases separated the two germline ends. The CDR3 DNA reads as TGCGCCAGCAGCTTACAGGGCACCGGGACCCAGTACTTC. Its protein is CASSLQGTGTQYF. The entire variable domain, with the rest obtained from reference TRBV5-1 and TRBJ2-5, is as follows: KAGVTQTPRYLIKTRGQQVTLSCSPISGHRSVSWYQQTPGQGLQFLFEYFSETQRNKGNFPGRFSGRQFSNSRSEMNVSTLELGDSALYLCASSLQGTGTQYFGPGTRLLVL.

This clone was picked up one time. The CDR3 region has the DNA TGTGCCAGCAGCTTCGCAGGGGGACCAAGCTACTATGGCTACACCTTC. Translation: CASSFAGGPSYYGYTF. This chain joins TRBV7-9 and TRBJ1-2; 7 nucleotides match TRBD1. Per germline, CDR1 SEHNR and CDR2 FQNEAQ (reference sequence). The V gene end was trimmed by 3 bases and the J gene end by 3 bases; junction bases not matched to a gene: 10. CDR3 length equals 16 residues.

V gene TRBV27 combines with J gene TRBJ2-5; TRBD2 aligns across 14 bases. Trimming at V came to 6 bases and at J to 4 bases, leaving 7 bases not matched to a gene. This CDR3 is 16 amino acids long. CDR1 is MNHEY and CDR2 is SMNVEV in the germline V gene (reference sequence). Here the CDR3 DNA reads TGTGCCAGCAGCCGGACTAGCGGGGGGAGGAGAGAGACCCAGTACTTC. Amino acid sequence: CASSRTSGGRRETQYF.

This rearrangement joins TRBV18 to TRBJ1-6; D remains ambiguous. Germline V gives CDR1 KGHSH, CDR2 LQKENI. This CDR3 is 15 amino acids long. V lost 3 bases, J lost 0 bases, and 6 bases lay in between. CDR3 loop: CASSPRISYNSPLHF. The DNA of the CDR3 is TGTGCCAGCTCACCTCGTATCTCCTATAATTCACCCCTCCACTTT.

This chain uses TRBV5-1 with TRBJ2-5; 9 positions agree with TRBD2. CDR3 length: 16 amino acids. V gave up 1 base and J gave up 2 bases; unmatched junction bases: 6. Germline CDR1 reads SGHRS; CDR2 reads YFSETQ. CDR3 DNA: TGCGCCAGCAGCTTGCGGGCGGGAGGGCGTCAAGAGACCCAGTACTTC. This encodes CASSLRAGGRQETQYF.

Only one count was recorded for this clone. V gene TRBV15 combines with J gene TRBJ2-1, with D maybe TRBD1 (6 bases). Between the trimmed V and J ends, which lost 7 bases and 10 bases, there was a span of 17 bases. The CDR3 is 13 amino acids. Germline CDR1 reads LNHNV; CDR2 reads YYDKDF (reference sequence). Here the CDR3 reads CATTVGYDREQFF. The CDR3 DNA sequence: TGTGCCACCACGGTTGGCTATGACAGGGAGCAGTTCTTC.

This rearrangement joins TRBV7-3 to TRBJ1-1, with TRBD1 as a possible D gene (6 bases). This CDR3 region has 15 residues. From germline, CDR1 is SGHTA and CDR2 FQGTGA. V was cut by 0 bases and J by 1 base, with 9 bases left in between. CDR3 amino acids: CASSLTGQRNTEAFF. CDR3 DNA: TGTGCCAGCAGCTTAACCGGACAGAGGAACACTGAAGCTTTCTTT.

The CDR3 loop reads CASSPTLWDMKTSGANVLTF. The DNA of the CDR3 is TGTGCCAGCTCACCAACGCTGTGGGACATGAAAACCTCTGGGGCCAACGTCCTGACTTTC. V is TRBV18 and J is TRBJ2-6; the D gene is possibly TRBD1 (6 bases). Trimming took 2 bases from V and 0 from J, leaving 20 bases between them. The CDR3 runs 20 residues. Germline CDR1 is KGHSH and CDR2 is LQKENI. Full variable domain (remainder filled in from reference TRBV18 and TRBJ2-6): NAGVMQNPRHLVRRRGQEARLRCSPMKGHSHVYWYRQLPEEGLKFMVYLQKENIIDESGMPKERFSAEFPKEGPSILRIQQVVRGDSAAYFCASSPTLWDMKTSGANVLTFGAGSRLTVL.

This chain joins TRBV7-5 and TRBJ2-2; the table's D gene call, TRBD1, was not cross checked with the DNA. TRBV7-5 is classified as a pseudogene. The CDR3 extends over 17 amino acids. CDR3 protein: CVRSHDPGQGTIGELFF. In nucleotides, the CDR3 is TGTGTCAGAAGCCACGACCCGGGACAGGGTACAATCGGGGAGCTGTTTTTT.